This TCR beta chain was retrieved from a study of CD8 T cells in ankylosing spondylitis. MiXCR, applied by TCRdb to the 5' RACE reads, yields one record per CDR3 protein. Among 750,000 to 850,000 distinct CDR3 sequences listed, roughly 10% were seen once. Broader study findings: Disease-linked clones were CD8+ and relatively rare in peripheral blood. Blood from ankylosing spondylitis patients appeared to carry a characteristic roughly 8-variant TCR beta motif. As reported, disease-linked clones showed significant enrichment in matched ankylosing spondylitis synovial fluid.

The CDR3 loop spans 17 amino acids. V was clipped by 4 bases and J by 0 bases; unmatched bases: 6. The V gene's germline CDR1 is MNHNS and CDR2 SASEGT. Comments on this clonotype: As yet, its antigen is unknown.

The sequenced material came from blood, either unsorted or a sorted T cell fraction (not recorded which). The rearrangement links TRBV6-1 to TRBJ2-6; 7 bases map to TRBD1. The sequence derives from a male donor with ankylosing spondylitis. CDR3 coding DNA: TGTGCCAGCAGTGGGGACAGCTTTTACTCTGGGGCCAACGTCCTGACTTTC. It yields the protein CASSGDSFYSGANVLTF.